One and the same sample provided the 30 T cell receptor beta chains below, sequenced in a study of T cell changes during pregnancy in multiple sclerosis. Profiling relied on immunoSEQ multiplex PCR, and the TCRdb table lists in-frame clones only, not all of them. Counted here are more than 25,000 clones, just over 90% occurring once; the ten biggest clones make up under 5%. The sample consisted of peripheral blood, taken in the first trimester of pregnancy. The receptors here all came from a female donor in good health, enrolled as a control in a pregnancy study.

The chain is built from TRBV11-2 and TRBJ1-1, with D possibly TRBD1 on 6 matching bases. The CDR3 extends over 16 amino acids. CDR1 and CDR2 (germline): SGHAT, FQNNGV. The V gene lost 0 bases and the J gene lost 0 bases, with 11 bases spanning the gap. CDR3 DNA: TGTGCCAGCAGCTTAGAGGGGGGGCGTGTGAACACTGAAGCTTTCTTT. It encodes CASSLEGGRVNTEAFF.

The V call is TRBV7-2, the J call TRBJ1-6; 7 bases match TRBD1. With 3 bases clipped from V and 8 bases from J, the junction kept 4 bases outside the gene matches. The CDR3 is 14 residues long. The V gene's germline CDR1 is SGHTA and CDR2 FQGNSA. Here the CDR3 reads CASSLRGGDSPLHF. In DNA, the CDR3 is TGTGCCAGCAGCTTGAGAGGGGGCGATTCACCCCTCCACTTT. Using reference TRBV7-2 and TRBJ1-6 for the parts outside the CDR3, the full variable domain is GAGVSQSPSNKVTEKGKDVELRCDPISGHTALYWYRQSLGQGLEFLIYFQGNSAPDKSGLPSDRFSAERTGGSVSTLTIQRTQQEDSAVYLCASSLRGGDSPLHFGNGTRLTVT.

The J gene is TRBJ1-1, the V gene TRBV7-9, with a weak D call TRBD1 (5 bases). CDR3 length equals 14 residues. V shed 1 base and J shed 6 bases, with 12 bases lying between them. Germline V lookup: CDR1 SEHNR, CDR2 FQNEAQ (reference sequence). In DNA, the CDR3 is TGTGCCAGCAGCTTAGGTTTTCAGGGATCTGAAGCTTTCTTT. It specifies CASSLGFQGSEAFF.

This chain links TRBV4-3 with TRBJ2-3; 12 bases match TRBD2. Germline CDR1 and CDR2: LGHNA and YSLEER. The V segment lost 0 bases and the J segment 6 bases; nucleotides outside the gene matches: 10. The CDR3 contains 18 residues. The DNA of the CDR3 is TGCGCCAGCAGCCAAGATCTAGCGGGGGGGCTTTTATCCGATACGCAGTATTTT. Residues: CASSQDLAGGLLSDTQYF.

The CDR3 coding sequence is TGTGCCAGCAGTGAAAGTTTCAGGGGCTACGAGCAGTACTTC. This sequence encodes CASSESFRGYEQYF. The gene calls are TRBV6-1 and TRBJ2-7, with D perhaps matching TRBD1 (6 bases). The V gene lost 2 bases and the J gene lost 3 bases, with 11 bases spanning the gap. Per the germline V gene, CDR1 is MNHNS and CDR2 is SASEGT. CDR3 length: 14 amino acids.

The V call is TRBV11-3, the J call TRBJ2-3; no clear D gene. The V gene's germline CDR1 is SGHNT and CDR2 YENEEA. Trimming stripped 1 base from V and 2 bases from J, with 7 bases between. The CDR3 sequence is 14 residues long. DNA for the CDR3: TGTGCCAGCAGCTTAGGTCGTTTCACAGATACGCAGTATTTT. It specifies CASSLGRFTDTQYF.

This chain uses TRBV4-3 with TRBJ2-1, with 9 bases identical to TRBD2. Germline CDR1 reads LGHNA; CDR2 reads YSLEER. The trim removed 1 base at V and 4 bases at J, leaving 5 bases unmatched. This CDR3 region has 16 residues. CDR3 nucleotides: TGCGCCAGCAGCCAAGCGGCTAGCGGGGCGTACAATGAGCAGTTCTTC. Translated: CASSQAASGAYNEQFF.

The J gene is TRBJ2-1, the V gene TRBV27; 10 bases match TRBD1. The CDR3 consists of 20 residues. The V segment lost 7 bases and the J segment 4 bases; nucleotides outside the gene matches: 22. CDR1 and CDR2 (germline): MNHEY, SMNVEV (reference sequence). CDR3 residues: CASIQRPGTGALLLYNEQFF. CDR3 bases: TGTGCCAGCATTCAGCGTCCCGGGACAGGGGCCCTCCTACTTTACAATGAGCAGTTCTTC.

The J gene is TRBJ2-5, the V gene TRBV29-1, with 11 nucleotides matching TRBD1. The length of the CDR3 is 15 residues. J gave up 4 bases and V 4 bases, and 8 bases lay outside the gene matches. Germline V gene data show CDR1 as SQVTM and CDR2 as ANQGSEA. The CDR3 protein is CSVGRGTGGTETQYF. The CDR3 region has the DNA TGCAGCGTTGGGAGAGGGACAGGGGGAACAGAGACCCAGTACTTC.

This chain joins TRBV19 and TRBJ1-2, with unresolved D. Trimming removed 7 bases from V and 6 bases from J, with 18 bases in between. The CDR3 is 14 residues long. The germline CDR1 and CDR2 sequences are LNHDA and SQIVND (reference sequence). CDR3 in DNA: TGTGCCAGTACCCCTTCCCGGGGATCTCATGGCTACACCTTC. It encodes CASTPSRGSHGYTF.

This clone is a singleton in its sample. CDR3 amino acids: CASSEQVAGGYTF. Written as DNA, the CDR3 is TGTGCCAGCAGCGAACAGGTAGCGGGGGGCTACACCTTC. The chain has TRBV6-1 and TRBJ1-2; weak D call: TRBD1 (5 bases). Germline V gene sequence: CDR1 MNHNS, CDR2 SASEGT. This CDR3 is built from 13 residues. Deletions cut 6 bases from V and 8 bases from J, with 16 bases between.

This clone was detected only once. One end of the junction fails to match germline, which may point to a read error. J is TRBJ1-4 and V is TRBV7-7, with 7 bases matching TRBD1. This CDR3 is built from 15 residues. The V gene's germline CDR1 is SSHAT and CDR2 FNYEAQ (reference sequence). The CDR3 loop is CASSVTGAHGEKLFF. The CDR3 DNA reads as TGTGCTAGCAGCGTAACAGGGGCTCACGGTGAAAAACTGTTTTTT.

The chain uses TRBV5-8 and TRBJ2-1, with D maybe TRBD1 (5 bases). Trimming removed 5 bases from V and 7 bases from J, with 19 bases in between. The CDR3 sequence is 15 residues long. The germline gives CDR1 SGHTS, CDR2 YDEGEE. The CDR3 DNA is TGTGCCAGCAGGCCAAGGGCAGGGAATTGGAATGAGCAGTTCTTC. Translated, it gives CASRPRAGNWNEQFF.

The CDR3 bases are TGTGCCAGCAGCTTTACCGGGGCAGGGGGCGAGCAGTACTTC. It codes for CASSFTGAGGEQYF. The rearrangement links TRBV6-6 to TRBJ2-7; 7 bases are shared with TRBD1. Germline CDR1 and CDR2: MNHNY and SVGAGI (reference sequence). The length of the CDR3 is 14 residues. The V gene end was trimmed by 6 bases and the J gene end by 6 bases; junction bases not matched to a gene: 11.

V and J are TRBV7-6 and TRBJ2-1; TRBD2 is a possible D gene (6 bases). Between the trimmed V and J ends, which lost 2 bases and 2 bases, there was a span of 10 bases. The CDR3 spans 15 residues. Germline CDR1 SGHVS, CDR2 FNYEAQ. The DNA for the CDR3 is TGTGCCAGCAGCTTATATAGCGGCCCCTACAATGAGCAGTTCTTC. The encoded protein is CASSLYSGPYNEQFF.

This CDR3 is CATRGASGKNEQYF. The CDR3, as DNA: TGTGCCACCCGTGGGGCTAGCGGGAAAAACGAGCAGTACTTC. V gene TRBV5-6 combines with J gene TRBJ2-7, with TRBD2 matching over 9 bases. Germline V gene data show CDR1 as SGHDT and CDR2 as YYEEEE. With V trimmed by 9 bases and J by 5 bases, 12 bases remained unmatched. CDR3 length: 14 residues.

The J gene is TRBJ2-3, the V gene TRBV30; D unclear. Per the germline V gene, CDR1 is GTSNPN and CDR2 is SVGIG (reference sequence). Trimming removed 3 bases from V and 2 bases from J, with 12 bases in between. The CDR3 contains 14 residues. This chain's CDR3 is CAWSPPAVTDTQYF. Here the CDR3 DNA reads TGTGCCTGGAGCCCCCCCGCGGTCACAGATACGCAGTATTTT. The full variable domain, its missing parts supplied by reference TRBV30 and TRBJ2-3, is SQTIHQWPATLVQPVGSPLSLECTVEGTSNPNLYWYRQAAGRGLQLLFYSVGIGQISSEVPQNLSASRPQDRQFILSSKKLLLSDSGFYLCAWSPPAVTDTQYFGPGTRLTVL.

The rearrangement links TRBV7-2 to TRBJ1-2; possible D gene TRBD1, 6 bases. The V end lost 3 bases, the J end lost 4 bases, and 9 bases lay between the germline ends. Per germline, CDR1 SGHTA and CDR2 FQGNSA. CDR3 length equals 13 residues. The CDR3 coding sequence is TGTGCCAGCAGCTTGACAGGCCTCTATGGCTACACCTTC. Residues: CASSLTGLYGYTF. The variable domain in full, with the rest retrieved from reference TRBV7-2 and TRBJ1-2, is GAGVSQSPSNKVTEKGKDVELRCDPISGHTALYWYRQSLGQGLEFLIYFQGNSAPDKSGLPSDRFSAERTGGSVSTLTIQRTQQEDSAVYLCASSLTGLYGYTFGSGTRLTVV.

This sequence joins TRBV19 and TRBJ2-7; no clear D. Trimming took 3 bases from V and 0 from J, leaving 9 bases between them. CDR1 is LNHDA, CDR2 SQIVND, per germline (reference sequence). The CDR3 is made up of 14 amino acids. CDR3 sequence: CASSMGQVSYEQYF. The CDR3 nucleotides are TGTGCCAGTAGTATGGGCCAGGTCTCCTACGAGCAGTACTTC.

J is TRBJ2-7 and V is TRBV28; no firm D call. The CDR3 is made up of 12 amino acids. CDR1 and CDR2 (germline): MDHEN, SYDVKM. The germline V and J ends were trimmed by 7 bases and 0 bases, with 7 bases remaining between them. The CDR3 here is CASNFFSYEQYF. DNA for the CDR3: TGTGCCAGCAATTTCTTCTCCTACGAGCAGTACTTC.

The chain couples TRBV5-4 to TRBJ2-7, with a possible D match to TRBD1 (6 bases). The CDR3 has 14 residues. Germline V gives CDR1 SGHNT, CDR2 YYREEE (reference sequence). V was cut by 0 bases and J by 2 bases, with 9 bases left in between. CDR3 in DNA: TGTGCCAGCAGCTTGGTGGGGGCAGCCTACGAGCAGTACTTC. Translating gives CASSLVGAAYEQYF.

This clone appeared once. The gene calls are TRBV7-2 and TRBJ2-1; 10 bases match TRBD2. The V and J ends lost 4 bases and 6 bases, in that order; junction bases with no gene match: 9. This CDR3 is 16 amino acids long. The germline V gene has CDR1 SGHTA and CDR2 FQGNSA. CDR3 coding DNA: TGTGCCAGCAGCTCCCTGCTAGCGGGGGTTGGCAATGAGCAGTTCTTC. It encodes CASSSLLAGVGNEQFF.

V gene TRBV29-1 combines with J gene TRBJ1-2; D is perhaps TRBD1 (5 bases). The germline V gene encodes CDR1 SQVTM and CDR2 ANQGSEA. The germline V and J ends were trimmed by 0 bases and 10 bases, with 15 bases remaining between them. This CDR3 is 13 amino acids long. The CDR3 protein is CSVEDLSGTPYTF. CDR3 coding DNA: TGCAGCGTTGAAGATCTAAGCGGGACGCCCTACACCTTC.

The V and J genes are TRBV19 and TRBJ1-1, with 7 bases lining up with TRBD1. The ends lost 4 bases at V and 4 bases at J; junction bases unmatched: 9. Germline V gene data show CDR1 as LNHDA and CDR2 as SQIVND (reference sequence). This CDR3 region has 15 residues. CDR3 DNA: TGTGCCAGTAGTACAGGAGCCCAGGGGGGCACTGAAGCTTTCTTT. Its protein product is CASSTGAQGGTEAFF.

The chain employs TRBV27 and TRBJ2-7; TRBD1 aligns across 9 bases. Trimming took 5 bases from V and 4 from J; bases not matched to a gene: 15. The CDR3 has 17 amino acids. CDR1 is MNHEY and CDR2 is SMNVEV in the germline V gene (reference sequence). CDR3 DNA sequence: TGTGCCAGCAGTCCCGGACAGGGGCTGCCCCAGGCATACGAGCAGTACTTC. Translation: CASSPGQGLPQAYEQYF.

The genes are TRBV19 and TRBJ2-3, with a tentative D call TRBD2 (6 bases). The CDR3 runs 14 residues. V was cut by 4 bases and J by 4 bases, with 12 bases left in between. Germline V lookup: CDR1 LNHDA, CDR2 SQIVND (reference sequence). CDR3 region: CASSTLASADTQYF. The DNA of the CDR3 is TGTGCCAGTAGTACACTGGCTAGCGCAGATACGCAGTATTTT.

The chain carries TRBV4-1 and TRBJ2-3, with 10 nucleotides matching TRBD1. This CDR3 is built from 16 residues. Germline V gives CDR1 MGHRA, CDR2 YSYEKL. V lost 4 bases to trimming and J lost 3 bases; unmatched junction nucleotides: 7. CDR3 sequence (DNA): TGCGCCAGCAGCCTTCACGGGACAGGGGTTACAGATACGCAGTATTTT. The encoded protein is CASSLHGTGVTDTQYF.

V and J are TRBV15 and TRBJ1-5, with a tentative D call TRBD1 (6 bases). Per the germline V gene, CDR1 is LNHNV and CDR2 is YYDKDF (reference sequence). The CDR3 has 15 amino acids. Trimming took 0 bases from V and 4 from J, leaving 10 bases between them. The CDR3 region has the DNA TGTGCCACCAGCAGAGATCTGGGGGCGAATCAGCCCCAGCATTTT. This codes for CATSRDLGANQPQHF.

This chain links TRBV30 with TRBJ1-1; D unclear. Trimming shortened V by 0 bases and J by 1 base, and 6 bases separated the two germline ends. Per the germline V gene, CDR1 is GTSNPN and CDR2 is SVGIG (reference sequence). CDR3 size: 13 residues. The CDR3 region has the DNA TGTGCCTGGAGTGTAAGCCCGAACACTGAAGCTTTCTTT. Its protein product is CAWSVSPNTEAFF.

This sequence joins TRBV12-5 and TRBJ2-7, with D uncertain. Per germline, CDR1 LGHNT and CDR2 FRNRAP. The CDR3 is 13 residues long. V shed 7 bases and J shed 3 bases, with 13 bases lying between them. CDR3: CASAWKQNYEQYF. DNA for the CDR3: TGTGCTAGTGCCTGGAAACAGAACTACGAGCAGTACTTC.